The T cell receptor (beta chain) under discussion was sequenced for a study of blood T cell repertoires in COVID-19. Repertoires were generated with immunoSEQ multiplex PCR, while TCRdb's copy carries only in-frame clones and drops some. The table lists fewer than 600,000 clones, 85% to 90% of them singletons. The CDR3 runs 14 residues. V lost 6 bases to trimming and J lost 8 bases; unmatched junction nucleotides: 10. Germline V gene lookup returns CDR1 SNHLY and CDR2 FYNNEI. The TCR sequence derives from a woman between 40 and 55 years old who had recovered from COVID-19. The sample comprised PBMCs or T cells enriched from blood (not recorded which). V and J are TRBV2 and TRBJ1-2; 9 bases line up with TRBD1. This chain's CDR3 is CASRPGQGWGGYTF. CDR3 in DNA: TGTGCCAGCAGGCCGGGACAGGGTTGGGGGGGCTACACCTTC.